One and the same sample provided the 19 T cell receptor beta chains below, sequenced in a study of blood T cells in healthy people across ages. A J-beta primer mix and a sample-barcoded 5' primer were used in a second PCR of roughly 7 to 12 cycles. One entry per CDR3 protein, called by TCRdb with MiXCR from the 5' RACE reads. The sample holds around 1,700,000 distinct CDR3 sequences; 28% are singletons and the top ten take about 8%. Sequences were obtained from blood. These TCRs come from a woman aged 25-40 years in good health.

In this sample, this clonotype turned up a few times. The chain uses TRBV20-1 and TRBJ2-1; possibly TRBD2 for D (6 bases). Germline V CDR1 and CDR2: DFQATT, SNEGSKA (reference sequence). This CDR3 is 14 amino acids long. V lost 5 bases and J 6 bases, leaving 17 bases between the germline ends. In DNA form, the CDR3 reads TGCAGTGCTCTAGCCGGGACTGTGCCCAATGAGCAGTTCTTC. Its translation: CSALAGTVPNEQFF.

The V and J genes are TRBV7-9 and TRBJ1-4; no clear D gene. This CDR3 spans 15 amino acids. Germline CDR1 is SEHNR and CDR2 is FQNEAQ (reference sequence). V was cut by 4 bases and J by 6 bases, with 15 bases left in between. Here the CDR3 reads CASSSISAGDEKLFF. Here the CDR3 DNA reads TGTGCCAGCAGCTCAATATCCGCCGGGGATGAAAAACTGTTTTTT.

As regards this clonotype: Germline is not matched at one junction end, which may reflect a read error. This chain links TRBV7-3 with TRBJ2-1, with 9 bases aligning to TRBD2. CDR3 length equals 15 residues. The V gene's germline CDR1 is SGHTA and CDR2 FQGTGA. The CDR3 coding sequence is TGTGCCTGCAGCTCTCAGCGGGGGGCCACGAATGAGCAGTTCTTC. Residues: CACSSQRGATNEQFF. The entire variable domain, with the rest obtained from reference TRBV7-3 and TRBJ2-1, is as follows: GAGVSQTPSNKVTEKGKYVELRCDPISGHTALYWYRQSLGQGPEFLIYFQGTGAADDSGLPNDRFFAVRPEGSVSTLKIQRTERGDSAVYLCACSSQRGATNEQFFGPGTRLTVL.

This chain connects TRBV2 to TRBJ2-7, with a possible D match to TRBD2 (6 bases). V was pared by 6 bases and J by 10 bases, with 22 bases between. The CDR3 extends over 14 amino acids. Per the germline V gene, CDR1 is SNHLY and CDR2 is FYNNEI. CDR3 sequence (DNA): TGTGCCAGCAGAGAAATCGTCGGGACTCAACATCAGTACTTC. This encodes CASREIVGTQHQYF.

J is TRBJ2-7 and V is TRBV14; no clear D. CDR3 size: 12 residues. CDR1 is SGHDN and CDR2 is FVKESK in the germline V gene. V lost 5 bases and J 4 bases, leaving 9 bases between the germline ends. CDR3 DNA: TGTGCCAGCAGCAACGATCCGTACGAGCAGTACTTC. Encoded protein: CASSNDPYEQYF.

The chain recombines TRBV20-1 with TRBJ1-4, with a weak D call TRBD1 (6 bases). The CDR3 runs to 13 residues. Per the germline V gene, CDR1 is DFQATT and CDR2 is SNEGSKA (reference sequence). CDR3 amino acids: CSNEGGWEGKLFF. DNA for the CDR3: TGCAGCAACGAAGGGGGGTGGGAGGGAAAACTGTTTTTT.

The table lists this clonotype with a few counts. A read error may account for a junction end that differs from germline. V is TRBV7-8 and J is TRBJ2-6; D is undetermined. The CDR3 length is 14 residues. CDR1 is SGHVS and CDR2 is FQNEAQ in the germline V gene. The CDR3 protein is CACSRRSGANVLTF. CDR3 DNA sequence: TGTGCCTGCAGCCGACGATCTGGGGCCAACGTCCTGACTTTC.

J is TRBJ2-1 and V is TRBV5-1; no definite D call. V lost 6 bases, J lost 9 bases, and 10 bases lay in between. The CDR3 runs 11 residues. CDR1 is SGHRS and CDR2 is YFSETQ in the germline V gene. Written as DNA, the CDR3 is TGCGCCAGCATGCGGCCGGGTGAGCAGTTCTTC. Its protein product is CASMRPGEQFF. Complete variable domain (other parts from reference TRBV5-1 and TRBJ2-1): KAGVTQTPRYLIKTRGQQVTLSCSPISGHRSVSWYQQTPGQGLQFLFEYFSETQRNKGNFPGRFSGRQFSNSRSEMNVSTLELGDSALYLCASMRPGEQFFGPGTRLTVL.

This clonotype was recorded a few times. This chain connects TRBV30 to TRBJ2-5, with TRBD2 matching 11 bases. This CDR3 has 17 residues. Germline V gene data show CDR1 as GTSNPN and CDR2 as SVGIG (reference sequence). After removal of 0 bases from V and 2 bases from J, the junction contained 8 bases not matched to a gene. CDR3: CAWSVLAGDLKQETQYF. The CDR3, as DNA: TGTGCCTGGAGTGTACTAGCGGGGGACCTAAAGCAAGAGACCCAGTACTTC.

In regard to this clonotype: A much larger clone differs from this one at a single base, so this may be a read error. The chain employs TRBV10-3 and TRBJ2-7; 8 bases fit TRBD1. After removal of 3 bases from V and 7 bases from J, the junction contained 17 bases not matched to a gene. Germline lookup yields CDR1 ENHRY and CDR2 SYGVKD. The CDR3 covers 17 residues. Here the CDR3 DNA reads TGTGCCATCAGTGATTCCGGGACAGGCCTCTCCTACAATGAGCAGTACTTC. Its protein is CAISDSGTGLSYNEQYF.

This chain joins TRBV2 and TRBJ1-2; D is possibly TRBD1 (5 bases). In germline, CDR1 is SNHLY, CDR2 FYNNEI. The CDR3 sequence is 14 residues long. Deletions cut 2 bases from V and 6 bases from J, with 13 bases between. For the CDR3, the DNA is TGTGCCAGCAGTGAAAATGGGACTCCGAATGGCTACACCTTC. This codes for CASSENGTPNGYTF. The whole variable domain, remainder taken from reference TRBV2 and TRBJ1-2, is EPEVTQTPSHQVTQMGQEVILRCVPISNHLYFYWYRQILGQKVEFLVSFYNNEISEKSEIFDDQFSVERPDGSNFTLKIRSTKLEDSAMYFCASSENGTPNGYTFGSGTRLTVV.

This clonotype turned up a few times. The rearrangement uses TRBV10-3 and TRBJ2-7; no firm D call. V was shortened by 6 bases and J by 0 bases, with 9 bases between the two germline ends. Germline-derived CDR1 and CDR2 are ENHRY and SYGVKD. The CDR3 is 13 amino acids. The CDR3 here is CAIRVELSYEQYF. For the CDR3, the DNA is TGTGCCATCAGGGTTGAGCTCTCCTACGAGCAGTACTTC.

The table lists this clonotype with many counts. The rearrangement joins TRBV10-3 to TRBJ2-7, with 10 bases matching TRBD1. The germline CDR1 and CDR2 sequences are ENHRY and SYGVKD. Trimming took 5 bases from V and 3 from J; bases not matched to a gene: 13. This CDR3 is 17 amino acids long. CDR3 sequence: CAISNDRGREAGYEQYF. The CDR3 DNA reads TGTGCCATCAGTAATGACAGGGGGCGCGAAGCCGGCTACGAGCAGTACTTC.

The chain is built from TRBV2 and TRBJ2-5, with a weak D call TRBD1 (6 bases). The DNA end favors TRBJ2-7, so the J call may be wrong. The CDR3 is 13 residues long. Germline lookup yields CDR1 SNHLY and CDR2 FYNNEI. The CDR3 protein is CASRQGAVGEQYF. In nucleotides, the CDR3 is TGTGCCAGCAGACAGGGAGCTGTTGGCGAGCAGTACTTC.

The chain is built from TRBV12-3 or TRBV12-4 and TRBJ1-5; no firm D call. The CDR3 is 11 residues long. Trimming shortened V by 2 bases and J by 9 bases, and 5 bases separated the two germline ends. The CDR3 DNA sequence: TGTGCCAGCAGTTTATCGGGGCCCCAGCATTTT. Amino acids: CASSLSGPQHF.

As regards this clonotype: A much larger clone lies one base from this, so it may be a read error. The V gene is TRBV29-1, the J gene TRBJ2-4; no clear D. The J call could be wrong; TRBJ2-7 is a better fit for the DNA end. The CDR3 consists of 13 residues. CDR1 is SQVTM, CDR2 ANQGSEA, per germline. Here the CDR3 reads CSVATATFYEQYF. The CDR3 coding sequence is TGCAGCGTTGCTACCGCTACCTTCTACGAGCAGTACTTC.

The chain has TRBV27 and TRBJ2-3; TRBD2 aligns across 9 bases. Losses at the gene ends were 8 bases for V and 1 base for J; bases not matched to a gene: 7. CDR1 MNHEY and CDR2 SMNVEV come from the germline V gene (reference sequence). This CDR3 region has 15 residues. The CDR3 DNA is TGTGCCAGCGGAAAAGCGGGGGGACGCACAGATACGCAGTATTTT. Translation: CASGKAGGRTDTQYF.

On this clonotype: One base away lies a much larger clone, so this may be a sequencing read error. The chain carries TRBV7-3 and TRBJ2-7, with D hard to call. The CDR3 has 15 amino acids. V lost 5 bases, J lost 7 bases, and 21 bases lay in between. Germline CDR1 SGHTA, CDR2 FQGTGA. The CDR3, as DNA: TGTGCCAGCAGCCCTGATCCTAAGAGCTACAATGAGCAGTACTTC. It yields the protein CASSPDPKSYNEQYF.

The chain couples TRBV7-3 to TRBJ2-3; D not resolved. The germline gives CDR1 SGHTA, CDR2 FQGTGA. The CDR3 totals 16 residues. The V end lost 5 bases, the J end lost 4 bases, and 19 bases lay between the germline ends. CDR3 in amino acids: CASSPSPSGQADTQYF. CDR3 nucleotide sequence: TGTGCCAGCAGCCCTTCCCCCTCAGGCCAGGCAGATACGCAGTATTTT. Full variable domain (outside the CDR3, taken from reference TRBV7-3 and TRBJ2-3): GAGVSQTPSNKVTEKGKYVELRCDPISGHTALYWYRQSLGQGPEFLIYFQGTGAADDSGLPNDRFFAVRPEGSVSTLKIQRTERGDSAVYLCASSPSPSGQADTQYFGPGTRLTVL.